This T cell receptor (beta chain) was observed in a study of T cell repertoires in cytomegalovirus infection. For the study at large: Epitope selection comprised recently identified HLA-C-restricted CMV epitopes and well-studied HLA-B-restricted CMV epitopes. CMV infection and matching HLA type were both indicated by public TCR beta signatures.

MiXCR, applied by TCRdb to the reads, yields one record per CDR3 protein. This table holds about 220,000 distinct CDR3 sequences, 35% to 40% found once. The CDR3 runs to 13 residues. Per the germline V gene, CDR1 is SGHDN and CDR2 is FVKESK. Whole-study results and caveats: What dominated the ex vivo response were HLA-C-restricted CMV-specific TCR beta clonotypes.

About this clonotype: Its cognate antigen is unknown. At one boundary the junction diverges from the germline segment, which might be a read error.

The TCR sequence derives from a human donor in good health (CMV status not recorded). Some clones in this sample may be carry-over from other donors' samples. The chain recombines TRBV14 with TRBJ2-7; TRBD1 matches at 7 bases. Material: CD8+ T cells from cultured PBMCs, obtained from culture after CMV antigen stimulation. The CDR3 reads CASRRQGSYVQYF. The CDR3 nucleotides read TGTGCCAGCAGGAGACAGGGAAGCTACGTGCAGTACTTC.